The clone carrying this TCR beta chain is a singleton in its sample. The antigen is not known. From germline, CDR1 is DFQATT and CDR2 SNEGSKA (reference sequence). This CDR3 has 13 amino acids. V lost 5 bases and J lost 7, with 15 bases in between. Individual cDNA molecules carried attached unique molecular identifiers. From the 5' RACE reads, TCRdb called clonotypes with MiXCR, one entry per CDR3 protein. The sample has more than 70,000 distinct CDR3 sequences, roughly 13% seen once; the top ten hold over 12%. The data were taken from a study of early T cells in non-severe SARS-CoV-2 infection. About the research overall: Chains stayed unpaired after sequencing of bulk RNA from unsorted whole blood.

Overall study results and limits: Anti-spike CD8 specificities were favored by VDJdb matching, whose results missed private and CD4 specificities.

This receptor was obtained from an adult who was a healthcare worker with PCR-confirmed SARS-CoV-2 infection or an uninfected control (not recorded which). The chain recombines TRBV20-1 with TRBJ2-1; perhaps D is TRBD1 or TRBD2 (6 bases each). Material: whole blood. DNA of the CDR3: TGCAGTGCTGGGCACGGGGGCACGAATGAGCAGTTCTTC. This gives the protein CSAGHGGTNEQFF.